These T cell receptor beta chains were read from a single sample in a study of T cell changes during pregnancy in multiple sclerosis. Measured with immunoSEQ multiplex PCR; TCRdb has only the in-frame clones, and not every one. The sample holds approximately 63,000 clones, 75% to 95% seen once. Source: peripheral blood, taken in the third trimester of pregnancy. The receptors stem from a female donor in good health, enrolled as a control in a pregnancy study. Each CDR3 is given with its conserved first and last residue. Fields, in order: CDR3 length, D gene, J gene, V gene, clone size, CDR3 DNA, CDR3 protein. The D gene is left open where the match is weak. Not all rows give a size; the values are once, few, many and, for expanded clones, a class.

len: 15; d_gene: TRBD1; j_gene: TRBJ1-1; v_gene: TRBV6-6; abundance: .; CDR3nt: TGTGCCAGCAGTATACGGGACAGGGAAGGCACTGAAGCTTTCTTT; CDR3aa: CASSIRDREGTEAFF
len: 14; d_gene: .; j_gene: TRBJ1-2; v_gene: TRBV5-6; abundance: .; CDR3nt: TGTGCCAGCAGCGGACCGGGACACCACTATGGCTACACCTTC; CDR3aa: CASSGPGHHYGYTF
len: 14; d_gene: .; j_gene: TRBJ2-2; v_gene: TRBV19; abundance: .; CDR3nt: TGTGCCAGTAGCGCACTAAATCGTTACGGGGAGCTGTTTTTT; CDR3aa: CASSALNRYGELFF
len: 15; d_gene: TRBD2; j_gene: TRBJ2-7; v_gene: TRBV7-9; abundance: .; CDR3nt: TGTGCCAGCAGCCTGACCGGGACTAGGGCGCGGGAGCAGTACTTC; CDR3aa: CASSLTGTRAREQYF
len: 16; d_gene: .; j_gene: TRBJ1-3; v_gene: TRBV13; abundance: .; CDR3nt: TGTGCCAGCAGCTTAGAATCGGGAAGGGCTGGAAACACCATATATTTT; CDR3aa: CASSLESGRAGNTIYF
len: 15; d_gene: .; j_gene: TRBJ2-2; v_gene: TRBV11-3; abundance: few; CDR3nt: TGTGCCAGCAGCTTCGGGCGGGGGAACACCGGGGAGCTGTTTTTT; CDR3aa: CASSFGRGNTGELFF
len: 18; d_gene: TRBD1; j_gene: TRBJ2-3; v_gene: TRBV27; abundance: .; CDR3nt: TGTGCCAGCAGTCCGCTGGGCGCTAGGACAGGGCCCACAGATACGCAGTATTTT; CDR3aa: CASSPLGARTGPTDTQYF
len: 19; d_gene: TRBD2; j_gene: TRBJ2-2; v_gene: TRBV7-6; abundance: .; CDR3nt: TGTGCCAGCAGCCCACACTTAGGGCAGCGGGGGGTTAACACCGGGGAGCTGTTTTTT; CDR3aa: CASSPHLGQRGVNTGELFF
len: 13; d_gene: TRBD1; j_gene: TRBJ1-1; v_gene: TRBV7-3; abundance: .; CDR3nt: TGTGCCAGCAGCTCAGGGGGCGGCACTGAAGCTTTCTTT; CDR3aa: CASSSGGGTEAFF
len: 14; d_gene: TRBD1; j_gene: TRBJ2-5; v_gene: TRBV7-6; abundance: .; CDR3nt: TGTGCCAGCAGCCTTGGCAGGGGGCAAGAGACCCAGTACTTC; CDR3aa: CASSLGRGQETQYF
len: 13; d_gene: .; j_gene: TRBJ1-2; v_gene: TRBV30; abundance: .; CDR3nt: TGTGCCTGGAGGCAGGACATGGACTATGGCTACACCTTC; CDR3aa: CAWRQDMDYGYTF
len: 14; d_gene: .; j_gene: TRBJ2-5; v_gene: TRBV5-1; abundance: .; CDR3nt: TGCGCCAGCAGCTTGGCCGGGAACCAAGAGACCCAGTACTTC; CDR3aa: CASSLAGNQETQYF
len: 11; d_gene: .; j_gene: TRBJ2-2; v_gene: TRBV4-1; abundance: .; CDR3nt: TGCGCCAGTTCTCCGGGTGTGGAGCTGTTTTTT; CDR3aa: CASSPGVELFF
len: 11; d_gene: .; j_gene: TRBJ2-7; v_gene: TRBV5-1; abundance: .; CDR3nt: TGCGCCAGCAGCTTTGGAGACGAGCAGTACTTC; CDR3aa: CASSFGDEQYF
len: 15; d_gene: .; j_gene: TRBJ2-2; v_gene: TRBV7-9; abundance: .; CDR3nt: TGTGCCAGCAGCCTCTACAGGGAGCACACCGGGGAGCTGTTTTTT; CDR3aa: CASSLYREHTGELFF
len: 14; d_gene: .; j_gene: TRBJ1-2; v_gene: TRBV28; abundance: .; CDR3nt: TGTGCCAGCAGCTATGGGGTTAGCGACTATGGCTACACCTTC; CDR3aa: CASSYGVSDYGYTF
len: 15; d_gene: .; j_gene: TRBJ2-7; v_gene: TRBV10-2; abundance: .; CDR3nt: TGCGCCAGCAGTCTCGGAGGGTCAGGGACCTACGAGCAGTACTTC; CDR3aa: CASSLGGSGTYEQYF
len: 14; d_gene: .; j_gene: TRBJ2-3; v_gene: TRBV6-1; abundance: .; CDR3nt: TGTGCCAGCAGTGACGGGGGGCACACAGATACGCAGTATTTT; CDR3aa: CASSDGGHTDTQYF
len: 14; d_gene: TRBD1; j_gene: TRBJ1-3; v_gene: TRBV5-1; abundance: .; CDR3nt: TGCGCCAGCAGCCGCGGACAGGGGGTAAACACCATATATTTT; CDR3aa: CASSRGQGVNTIYF
len: 15; d_gene: .; j_gene: TRBJ2-7; v_gene: TRBV6-5; abundance: .; CDR3nt: TGTGCCAGCTCCCTGGGGGGAACCCTTGTCAACGAGCAGTACTTC; CDR3aa: CASSLGGTLVNEQYF
len: 19; d_gene: TRBD2; j_gene: TRBJ2-1; v_gene: TRBV5-1; abundance: .; CDR3nt: TGCGCCAGCAGCTTGGGGTTGGGGATCACAGCGGGAGGGAACAATGAGCAGTTCTTC; CDR3aa: CASSLGLGITAGGNNEQFF
len: 15; d_gene: TRBD2; j_gene: TRBJ2-3; v_gene: TRBV6-4; abundance: once; CDR3nt: TGTGCCAGCAGTGAAAACGGGGGGGGCGGAGATACGCAGTATTTT; CDR3aa: CASSENGGGGDTQYF
len: 14; d_gene: TRBD1; j_gene: TRBJ2-7; v_gene: TRBV27; abundance: .; CDR3nt: TGTGCCAGCAGTTTCCGGGACAGGGGCAGCGAGCAGTACTTC; CDR3aa: CASSFRDRGSEQYF
len: 17; d_gene: TRBD1; j_gene: TRBJ2-4; v_gene: TRBV14; abundance: .; CDR3nt: TGTGCCAGCAGCCCCAGAGGGACAGGCCTAGCCAAAAACATTCAGTACTTC; CDR3aa: CASSPRGTGLAKNIQYF
len: 15; d_gene: TRBD1; j_gene: TRBJ1-2; v_gene: TRBV15; abundance: .; CDR3nt: TGTGCCACCAGCCTGAGGGGACAGGGGGCGAGTGGCTACACCTTC; CDR3aa: CATSLRGQGASGYTF
len: 14; d_gene: .; j_gene: TRBJ2-5; v_gene: TRBV10-3; abundance: .; CDR3nt: TGTGCCATCATGAGAACAGGTATCCAAGAGACCCAGTACTTC; CDR3aa: CAIMRTGIQETQYF
len: 14; d_gene: .; j_gene: TRBJ1-5; v_gene: TRBV10-3; abundance: .; CDR3nt: TGTGCCATCAGCGGGGACGAGGGGGAACAGCCCCAGCATTTT; CDR3aa: CAISGDEGEQPQHF
len: 17; d_gene: TRBD1; j_gene: TRBJ2-1; v_gene: TRBV7-6; abundance: .; CDR3nt: TGTGCCAGCAGCACTACGTCATGGACAGGACCCGGTATTGAGCAGTTCTTC; CDR3aa: CASSTTSWTGPGIEQFF
len: 15; d_gene: TRBD2; j_gene: TRBJ2-3; v_gene: TRBV19; abundance: .; CDR3nt: TGTGCCAGTAGTAAAATAGCGGGGGGCCCAGATACGCAGTATTTT; CDR3aa: CASSKIAGGPDTQYF